This T cell receptor (beta chain) originates from a study of blood T cell repertoires in COVID-19. Study-wide background: Spain, Italy and the United States supplied samples that represented acute and convalescent COVID-19. From T cells, B-cell-depleted T cells, or PBMCs came the material, which was cDNA or gDNA.

The CDR3 consists of 16 residues. Deletions cut 3 bases from V and 2 bases from J, with 16 bases between. CDR1 SGHTA and CDR2 FQGNSA come from the germline V gene. Authors' methods: Amplification with reference gene primers provided the estimates of nucleated cell counts. TCRdb's copy holds only in-frame clones and misses some; the assay was immunoSEQ multiplex PCR. The DNA gave D and trimming, while V, J and clone size come from that table. The table shows about 70,000 clones, with about 85% occurring only once. Sequences were obtained from peripheral blood. This chain joins TRBV7-2 and TRBJ1-1, with D possibly matching TRBD1 (5 bases). This clonotype was sampled from a man older than 75 with acute or convalescent COVID-19. CDR3 sequence (DNA): TGTGCCAGCAGCTTTCGCATAACAGGTGGAAACACTGAAGCTTTCTTT. Its protein product is CASSFRITGGNTEAFF.